The 29 T cell receptor beta chains listed next were all sequenced from one sample in a study of blood T cell repertoires in COVID-19. TCRdb keeps only in-frame clones here, not all; method: immunoSEQ multiplex PCR. The sample lists approximately 220,000 clones; around four fifths were seen once. Specimen: peripheral blood. The source is a woman between 70 and 85 years old with acute or convalescent COVID-19.

The V gene is TRBV28, the J gene TRBJ1-1, with a possible D match to TRBD1 (5 bases). V shed 4 bases and J shed 4 bases, with 16 bases lying between them. In germline, CDR1 is MDHEN, CDR2 SYDVKM. The CDR3 runs to 15 residues. Here the CDR3 DNA reads TGTGCCAGCAGTTCCCCTTTCCAGGGCGGCACTGAAGCTTTCTTT. Amino acid sequence: CASSSPFQGGTEAFF.

The genes are TRBV4-1 and TRBJ1-1; D not resolved. V lost 1 base and J 4 bases, leaving 10 bases between the germline ends. The CDR3 sequence is 14 residues long. CDR1 is MGHRA, CDR2 YSYEKL, per germline. In DNA, the CDR3 is TGCGCCAGCAGCCAAGGAGGGAAGGGCACTGAAGCTTTCTTT. It codes for CASSQGGKGTEAFF.

This chain links TRBV7-8 with TRBJ1-5; no clear D. Trimming stripped 1 base from V and 9 bases from J, with 7 bases between. Per the germline V gene, CDR1 is SGHVS and CDR2 is FQNEAQ. The CDR3 loop spans 12 amino acids. The CDR3 reads CASSLVSGPQHF. CDR3 sequence (DNA): TGTGCCAGCAGCTTAGTTTCCGGGCCCCAGCATTTT. Using reference TRBV7-8 and TRBJ1-5 for the parts outside the CDR3, the full variable domain is GAGVSQSPRYKVAKRGQDVALRCDPISGHVSLFWYQQALGQGPEFLTYFQNEAQLDKSGLPSDRFFAERPEGSVSTLKIQRTQQEDSAVYLCASSLVSGPQHFGDGTRLSIL.

J is TRBJ1-2 and V is TRBV7-2, with D possibly TRBD1 on 5 matching bases. V gave up 0 bases and J gave up 5 bases, with 13 bases separating them. CDR1 SGHTA and CDR2 FQGNSA come from the germline V gene. This CDR3 has 15 amino acids. CDR3 coding DNA: TGTGCCAGCAGCTTAGCGCTAAAGGGGTCGTATGGCTACACCTTC. Its protein product is CASSLALKGSYGYTF.

DNA of the CDR3: TGTGCCATCAGATCCGGCGGGAACACCGGGGAGCTGTTTTTT. Translating it yields CAIRSGGNTGELFF. V and J are TRBV10-3 and TRBJ2-2; unclear D gene. Germline CDR1 is ENHRY and CDR2 is SYGVKD. CDR3 length: 14 amino acids. The ends were cut back, 6 bases at V and 1 base at J, with 9 bases in the middle.

The rearrangement uses TRBV28 and TRBJ1-1, with TRBD1 identical over 10 bases. This CDR3 is built from 16 residues. Germline assignment: CDR1 MDHEN and CDR2 SYDVKM. The V segment lost 7 bases and the J segment 5 bases; nucleotides outside the gene matches: 13. The CDR3 region has the DNA TGTGCCAGCATCTCGCCGGGACAGGGGCGAGGGACTGAAGCTTTCTTT. Amino acids: CASISPGQGRGTEAFF.

The V call is TRBV10-3, the J call TRBJ2-3; possibly TRBD2 for D (6 bases). CDR3 length: 15 residues. Germline CDR1 is ENHRY and CDR2 is SYGVKD. Trimming stripped 3 bases from V and 0 bases from J, with 10 bases between. The CDR3 coding sequence is TGTGCCATCAGTGAAAGTAGCGGAAGCACAGATACGCAGTATTTT. It translates to CAISESSGSTDTQYF.

The V call is TRBV10-1, the J call TRBJ2-7; D possibly corresponds to TRBD1 (5 bases). Trimming removed 8 bases from V and 2 bases from J, with 13 bases in between. Germline V CDR1 and CDR2: WNHNN, SYGVQD (reference sequence). CDR3 length equals 13 residues. The CDR3 DNA sequence: TGCGCCAGCTCTGAGAAGGGGCCCTACGAGCAGTACTTC. Residues: CASSEKGPYEQYF.

V usage is TRBV28 and J usage is TRBJ1-6; the match to TRBD1 covers 7 bases. Trimming removed 2 bases from V and 6 bases from J; junction bases left unmatched: 10. The CDR3 runs 17 residues. Germline V CDR1 and CDR2: MDHEN, SYDVKM. The CDR3 coding sequence is TGTGCCAGCAGTTTAGCGGGACAGACAAGATCTAATTCACCCCTCCACTTT. Translating it yields CASSLAGQTRSNSPLHF.

The chain has TRBV29-1 and TRBJ1-2; D possibly corresponds to TRBD1 (6 bases). Germline V gene lookup returns CDR1 SQVTM and CDR2 ANQGSEA. V lost 4 bases to trimming and J lost 7 bases, with 16 bases between them. This CDR3 has 13 residues. Here the CDR3 DNA reads TGCAGCGTTGTATCAACAGGGTTCGGTGGCTACACCTTC. Its translation is CSVVSTGFGGYTF. Together with reference TRBV29-1 and TRBJ1-2, the CDR3 gives the full variable domain: SAVISQKPSRDICQRGTSLTIQCQVDSQVTMMFWYRQQPGQSLTLIATANQGSEATYESGFVIDKFPISRPNLTFSTLTVSNMSPEDSSIYLCSVVSTGFGGYTFGSGTRLTVV.

The V gene is TRBV10-3, the J gene TRBJ2-2; 15 bases line up with TRBD2. This CDR3 is 16 amino acids long. The germline V gene encodes CDR1 ENHRY and CDR2 SYGVKD. V shed 11 bases, J shed 0 bases, and the junction held 4 bases outside the gene matches. This CDR3 reads CACGTSGGTNTGELFF. CDR3 DNA sequence: TGTGCCTGCGGGACTAGCGGGGGGACGAACACCGGGGAGCTGTTTTTT.

V gene TRBV5-1 combines with J gene TRBJ2-2; the D gene is possibly TRBD2 (7 bases). CDR1 and CDR2 from the germline V gene are SGHRS and YFSETQ. Trimming shortened V by 4 bases and J by 2 bases, and 15 bases separated the two germline ends. The CDR3 is made up of 16 amino acids. The CDR3 DNA follows: TGCGCCAGCAGCCCAGCGGGGACAAAAAACACCGGGGAGCTGTTTTTT. Its protein is CASSPAGTKNTGELFF.

This chain uses TRBV15 with TRBJ1-6; 8 bases agree with TRBD1. With 1 base clipped from V and 10 bases from J, the junction kept 9 bases outside the gene matches. CDR1 and CDR2 (germline): LNHNV, YYDKDF (reference sequence). CDR3 length: 16 residues. CDR3 in DNA: TGTGCCACCAGCAGAGCCCTCGGACAGGGAGGGTCACCCCTCCACTTT. It translates to CATSRALGQGGSPLHF.

The chain combines TRBV5-5 with TRBJ2-1, with TRBD2 matching over 10 bases. This CDR3 is 16 amino acids long. CDR1 is SGHKS and CDR2 is YYEKEE in the germline V gene (reference sequence). The junction had 6 bases not matched to a gene; V was cut back by 2 bases and J by 4 bases. CDR3 residues: CASSFLAGVMYNEQFF. In DNA, the CDR3 is TGTGCCAGCAGCTTCCTAGCGGGGGTTATGTACAATGAGCAGTTCTTC. Combining the CDR3 with reference TRBV5-5 and TRBJ2-1 gives the whole variable domain DAGVTQSPTHLIKTRGQQVTLRCSPISGHKSVSWYQQVLGQGPQFIFQYYEKEERGRGNFPDRFSARQFPNYSSELNVNALLLGDSALYLCASSFLAGVMYNEQFFGPGTRLTVL.

The rearrangement uses TRBV11-2 and TRBJ1-6, with a tentative D call TRBD1 (5 bases). Trimming shortened V by 4 bases and J by 9 bases, and 19 bases separated the two germline ends. Germline CDR1 SGHAT, CDR2 FQNNGV. This CDR3 contains 16 residues. CDR3 sequence: CASSWRDSQGGSPLHF. CDR3 sequence (DNA): TGTGCCAGCAGCTGGAGAGACAGTCAGGGAGGTTCACCCCTCCACTTT.

The rearrangement joins TRBV27 to TRBJ1-5, with D tentatively TRBD1 (5 bases). Trimming left V 6 bases short and J 8 bases short, with 11 bases between. The CDR3 has 12 residues. Per germline, CDR1 MNHEY and CDR2 SMNVEV (reference sequence). CDR3 sequence: CASRQVTEPQHF. CDR3 nucleotides: TGTGCCAGCAGACAGGTAACCGAGCCCCAGCATTTT.

A remark on this clone: Other DNA sequences in this specimen translate into the identical CDR3. The chain employs TRBV18 and TRBJ2-7; 8 bases fit TRBD1. With V trimmed by 3 bases and J by 3 bases, 4 bases remained unmatched. Looked up from germline, CDR1 is KGHSH and CDR2 is LQKENI. The length of the CDR3 is 14 residues. DNA for the CDR3: TGTGCCAGCTCACCGCGGACAGGGAACTACGAGCAGTACTTC. The encoded protein is CASSPRTGNYEQYF.

The chain links TRBV27 to TRBJ2-1; 8 bases fit TRBD1. J was trimmed by 3 bases and V by 4 bases; bases with no gene match: 5. The CDR3 spans 15 residues. CDR1 MNHEY and CDR2 SMNVEV come from the germline V gene (reference sequence). CDR3 bases: TGTGCCAGCAGTTCCCCGGGACAGGTCTACAATGAGCAGTTCTTC. This sequence encodes CASSSPGQVYNEQFF.

This clone was seen only a few times. This chain uses TRBV7-2 with TRBJ1-2; TRBD1 aligns across 7 bases. This CDR3 is 14 amino acids long. The V gene's germline CDR1 is SGHTA and CDR2 FQGNSA. With V trimmed by 2 bases and J by 3 bases, 3 bases remained unmatched. Here the CDR3 reads CASSLNTGDYGYTF. For the CDR3, the DNA is TGTGCCAGCAGCTTAAATACAGGGGACTATGGCTACACCTTC. Together with reference TRBV7-2 and TRBJ1-2, the CDR3 gives the full variable domain: GAGVSQSPSNKVTEKGKDVELRCDPISGHTALYWYRQSLGQGLEFLIYFQGNSAPDKSGLPSDRFSAERTGGSVSTLTIQRTQQEDSAVYLCASSLNTGDYGYTFGSGTRLTVV.

V and J are TRBV3-1 (or the pseudogene TRBV3-2) and TRBJ1-2; 9 bases agree with TRBD1. Germline V gene lookup returns CDR1 LGHDT and CDR2 YNNKEL (reference sequence). This CDR3 comprises 15 residues. The ends lost 4 bases at V and 2 bases at J; junction bases unmatched: 5. CDR3 sequence (DNA): TGTGCCAGCAGCCCCGGACAGGGGCACAACTATGGCTACACCTTC. It translates to CASSPGQGHNYGYTF.

V gene TRBV4-3 combines with J gene TRBJ2-3, with 8 bases fitting TRBD2. V shed 0 bases, J shed 1 base, and the junction held 18 bases outside the gene matches. The CDR3 loop spans 21 amino acids. CDR1 is LGHNA, CDR2 YSLEER, per germline. The CDR3 DNA reads as TGCGCCAGCAGCCAAGATCCGCAACGGGGGGGCCGAGACACCGGCACAGATACGCAGTATTTT. It encodes CASSQDPQRGGRDTGTDTQYF.

This clone appeared a single time. This chain links TRBV6-2 or TRBV6-3 with TRBJ2-7, with D perhaps matching TRBD1 (5 bases). Germline V lookup: CDR1 MNHEY, CDR2 SVGEGT. Deletions cut 2 bases from V and 0 bases from J, with 14 bases between. This CDR3 comprises 16 residues. This CDR3 is CASSYRWGLSSYEQYF. In DNA form, the CDR3 reads TGTGCCAGCAGTTACCGTTGGGGCTTGAGCTCCTACGAGCAGTACTTC.

The rearrangement links TRBV6-1 to TRBJ2-5; 7 positions agree with TRBD2. The CDR3 consists of 15 residues. Germline loops: CDR1 MNHNS, CDR2 SASEGT. Trimming took 1 base from V and 4 from J; bases not matched to a gene: 6. Here the CDR3 reads CASSEEPSGLETQYF. In nucleotides, the CDR3 is TGTGCCAGCAGTGAAGAGCCTAGCGGACTAGAGACCCAGTACTTC.

The genes are TRBV7-2 and TRBJ1-1; 7 bases fit TRBD1. J lost 1 base, V lost 5 bases, and 7 bases had no gene match. From germline, CDR1 is SGHTA and CDR2 FQGNSA. The CDR3 has 15 amino acids. CDR3 coding DNA: TGTGCCAGCAGCCCCCGACAGGGTCAGAACACTGAAGCTTTCTTT. Amino acids: CASSPRQGQNTEAFF.

Note on this clone: One end of the junction does not line up with germline, which may come from a read error. CDR3 sequence reads: CASSLDRHNEQFF. The CDR3 DNA is TGTGCTAGCAGCCTAGACAGGCACAATGAGCAGTTCTTC. The chain joins TRBV7-7 to TRBJ2-1; D is perhaps TRBD1 (6 bases). There are 13 residues in the CDR3. Germline V lookup: CDR1 SSHAT, CDR2 FNYEAQ (reference sequence). The full variable domain, its missing parts supplied by reference TRBV7-7 and TRBJ2-1, is GAGVSQSPRYKVTKRGQDVTLRCDPISSHATLYWYQQALGQGPEFLTYFNYEAQPDKSGLPSDRFSAERPEGSISTLTIQRTEQRDSAMYRCASSLDRHNEQFFGPGTRLTVL.

The chain couples TRBV2 to TRBJ2-1, with D perhaps TRBD2 (5 bases). Germline values: CDR1 SNHLY, CDR2 FYNNEI. Deletions cut 5 bases from V and 9 bases from J, with 14 bases between. The CDR3 extends over 13 amino acids. The CDR3 loop is CASSRDFSGEQFF. The CDR3 nucleotides are TGTGCCAGCAGTCGGGATTTCAGCGGTGAGCAGTTCTTC.

This chain joins TRBV9 and TRBJ1-5, with TRBD1 matching 10 bases. V was clipped by 3 bases and J by 5 bases; unmatched bases: 5. The length of the CDR3 is 15 residues. In germline, CDR1 is SGDLS, CDR2 YYNGEE. CDR3 sequence (DNA): TGTGCCAGCAGCGCGCCCGGGACAGGGGATCAGCCCCAGCATTTT. The encoded protein is CASSAPGTGDQPQHF.

The V call is TRBV5-1, the J call TRBJ1-1; the match to TRBD1 covers 7 bases. This CDR3 region has 14 residues. J was trimmed by 1 base and V by 4 bases; bases with no gene match: 4. Germline lookup yields CDR1 SGHRS and CDR2 YFSETQ. The CDR3 sequence is CASSGTVENTEAFF. DNA of the CDR3: TGCGCCAGCAGCGGGACAGTGGAGAACACTGAAGCTTTCTTT. Combining the CDR3 with reference TRBV5-1 and TRBJ1-1 gives the whole variable domain KAGVTQTPRYLIKTRGQQVTLSCSPISGHRSVSWYQQTPGQGLQFLFEYFSETQRNKGNFPGRFSGRQFSNSRSEMNVSTLELGDSALYLCASSGTVENTEAFFGQGTRLTVV.

The rearrangement joins TRBV7-8 to TRBJ1-5; 8 nucleotides match TRBD1. Per germline, CDR1 SGHVS and CDR2 FQNEAQ. The CDR3 extends over 19 amino acids. J gave up 4 bases and V 5 bases, and 19 bases lay outside the gene matches. CDR3 loop: CASSTQAGQGIGGNQPQHF. In nucleotides, the CDR3 is TGTGCCAGCAGCACCCAGGCAGGACAGGGAATTGGAGGGAATCAGCCCCAGCATTTT.